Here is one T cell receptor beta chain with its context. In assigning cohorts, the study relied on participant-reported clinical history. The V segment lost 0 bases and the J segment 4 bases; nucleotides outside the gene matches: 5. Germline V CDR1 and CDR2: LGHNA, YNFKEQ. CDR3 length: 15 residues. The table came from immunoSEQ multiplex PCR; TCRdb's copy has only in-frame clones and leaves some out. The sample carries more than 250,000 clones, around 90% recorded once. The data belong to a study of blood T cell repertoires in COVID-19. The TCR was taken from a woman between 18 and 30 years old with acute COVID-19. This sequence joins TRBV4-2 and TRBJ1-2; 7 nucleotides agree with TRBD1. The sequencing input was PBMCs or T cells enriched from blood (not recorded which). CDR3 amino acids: CASSQDAGGSYGYTF. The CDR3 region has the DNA TGTGCCAGCAGCCAAGATGCAGGGGGGAGCTATGGCTACACCTTC.